The rows below give T cell receptor beta chains drawn from one sample of a study of T cell responses to AZD1222 COVID-19 vaccine. Produced via immunoSEQ multiplex PCR; TCRdb's table is partial and in-frame only. The sample comprises roughly 120,000 clones, around 90% of which are singletons, and approximately 8.4% rests with the top ten. Sequenced material: peripheral blood, taken on day 0 of AZD1222 vaccination. These receptors came from an adult in good health. The CDR3 runs from the conserved cysteine through the conserved F or W. The D gene is left open where the match is weak. The size entry is marked missing in some rows and otherwise reads once, few, many or a size class.

V	length	size	J	D	CDR3	DNA
TRBV19	15	.	TRBJ1-2	.	CASTRPSGYGYGYTF	TGTGCCAGTACCCGACCGTCTGGCTATGGCTATGGCTACACCTTC
TRBV7-9	16	once	TRBJ1-2	TRBD1	CASSTDRDRAPYGYTF	TGTGCCAGCAGCACAGACCGGGACAGGGCTCCGTATGGCTACACCTTC
TRBV7-9	15	few	TRBJ2-3	.	CASSPQSGEADTQYF	TGTGCCAGCAGCCCCCAAAGTGGGGAGGCAGATACGCAGTATTTT
TRBV7-8	16	few	TRBJ1-2	.	CASSTQGADHGYGYTF	TGTGCCAGCAGCACCCAAGGGGCGGATCATGGCTATGGCTACACCTTC
TRBV7-8	15	.	TRBJ1-1	.	CASSYLQGGLTEAFF	TGTGCCAGCAGCTACCTACAGGGAGGGTTGACTGAAGCTTTCTTT
TRBV5-1	14	.	TRBJ2-5	.	CASSPRVVGETQYF	TGCGCCAGCAGCCCCCGAGTAGTGGGAGAGACCCAGTACTTC
TRBV6-5	14	.	TRBJ1-2	.	CASSYSGQGYGYTF	TGTGCCAGCAGTTACTCGGGGCAGGGCTATGGCTACACCTTC
TRBV5-8	14	once	TRBJ1-1	TRBD1	CASSFQGARTEAFF	TGTGCCAGCAGCTTCCAGGGGGCTCGCACTGAAGCTTTCTTT
TRBV5-1	15	few	TRBJ2-3	TRBD2	CASSFTSGSPDTQYF	TGCGCCAGCAGCTTTACTAGCGGGAGCCCAGATACGCAGTATTTT
TRBV5-1	13	.	TRBJ1-1	.	CASRLQMNTEAFF	TGCGCCAGCAGATTGCAGATGAACACTGAAGCTTTCTTT
TRBV14	14	.	TRBJ2-1	TRBD2	CASSLGLAGDEQFF	TGTGCCAGCAGCCTAGGACTAGCTGGGGATGAGCAGTTCTTC
TRBV11-3	12	.	TRBJ2-7	.	CASSYRENEQYF	TGTGCCAGCAGCTACCGGGAGAACGAGCAGTACTTC
TRBV28	15	.	TRBJ1-5	TRBD1	CASSRDRGWNQPQHF	TGTGCCAGCAGTCGGGACAGGGGGTGGAATCAGCCCCAGCATTTT
TRBV19	15	.	TRBJ1-1	.	CASKSPGGRVSEAFF	TGTGCCAGTAAATCCCCGGGGGGCCGGGTCTCTGAAGCTTTCTTT
TRBV7-3	13	.	TRBJ1-1	.	CASSLQENTEAFF	TGTGCCAGCAGCCTACAGGAGAACACTGAAGCTTTCTTT
TRBV12-5	12	.	TRBJ1-1	.	CASFRDNTEAFF	TGTGCTAGTTTCCGGGACAACACTGAAGCTTTCTTT
TRBV29-1	14	.	TRBJ2-7	TRBD2	CSVEEREGSYEQYF	TGCAGCGTTGAAGAGCGGGAGGGCTCCTACGAGCAGTACTTC
TRBV5-1	12	.	TRBJ1-2	.	CASRLENYGYTF	TGCGCCAGCAGATTAGAAAACTATGGCTACACCTTC
TRBV14	16	once	TRBJ2-5	TRBD1	CASSQERTGQQETQYF	TGTGCCAGCAGCCAAGAACGGACAGGGCAACAAGAGACCCAGTACTTC
TRBV7-3	14	.	TRBJ1-1	.	CASSSTGYITEAFF	TGTGCCAGCAGCTCCACAGGGTATATAACTGAAGCTTTCTTT
TRBV4-1	14	.	TRBJ1-2	TRBD1	CASSPGQTNYGYTF	TGCGCCAGCAGCCCGGGACAGACTAACTATGGCTACACCTTC
TRBV11-3	15	.	TRBJ2-1	TRBD2	CASSPGGRGYNEQFF	TGTGCCAGCAGCCCAGGCGGGAGAGGCTACAATGAGCAGTTCTTC
TRBV27	14	.	TRBJ1-5	.	CASSLRGGNQPQHF	TGTGCCAGCAGTTTAAGAGGGGGCAATCAGCCCCAGCATTTT
TRBV28	12	.	TRBJ1-1	.	CASRLTGGQAFF	TGTGCCAGCAGACTAACGGGGGGCCAAGCTTTCTTT
TRBV18	14	.	TRBJ2-5	.	CASSPLRNQETQYF	TGTGCCAGCTCACCTTTGCGGAACCAAGAGACCCAGTACTTC
TRBV3-1/TRBV3-2	17	.	TRBJ2-7	TRBD2	CASSQTTSGTRADEQYF	TGTGCCAGCAGCCAGACGACTAGCGGGACAAGGGCAGACGAGCAGTACTTC
TRBV18	13	.	TRBJ1-2	.	CASSPPNQRGYTF	TGTGCCAGCTCACCACCGAACCAGAGAGGCTACACCTTC
TRBV4-2	15	.	TRBJ2-1	.	CASSLQTSPNNEQFF	TGTGCCAGCAGCCTACAGACAAGTCCGAACAATGAGCAGTTCTTC